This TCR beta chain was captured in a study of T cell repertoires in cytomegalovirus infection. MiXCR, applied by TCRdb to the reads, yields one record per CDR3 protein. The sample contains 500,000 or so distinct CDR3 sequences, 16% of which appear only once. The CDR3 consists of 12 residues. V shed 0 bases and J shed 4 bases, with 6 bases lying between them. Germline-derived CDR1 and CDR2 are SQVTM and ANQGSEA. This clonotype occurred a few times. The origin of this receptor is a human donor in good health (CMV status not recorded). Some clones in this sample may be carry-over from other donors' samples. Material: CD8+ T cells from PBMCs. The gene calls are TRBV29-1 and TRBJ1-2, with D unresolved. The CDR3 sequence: CSVEDGFYGYTF. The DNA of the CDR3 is TGCAGCGTTGAAGATGGGTTCTATGGCTACACCTTC.